Following are 27 T cell receptor beta chains from one sample sequenced in a study of control samples from healthy donors and cancer patients. The repertoire was sequenced with immunoSEQ multiplex PCR; TCRdb's copy has only in-frame clones and lacks some. The sample holds about 140,000 clones, roughly 90% seen once. What was sequenced was blood. Receptors were obtained from a man under 40 in good health.

This clone was seen only a few times. J is TRBJ2-7 and V is TRBV4-1; 11 bases fit TRBD1. Germline loops: CDR1 MGHRA, CDR2 YSYEKL. V shed 4 bases, J shed 4 bases, and the junction held 6 bases outside the gene matches. The CDR3 length is 15 residues. This CDR3 is CASSPWDRGRYEQYF. For the CDR3, the DNA is TGCGCCAGCAGCCCCTGGGACAGGGGGAGGTACGAGCAGTACTTC.

The chain couples TRBV18 to TRBJ1-2; TRBD1 aligns across 8 bases. The CDR3 runs 16 residues. V lost 3 bases to trimming and J lost 0 bases; unmatched junction nucleotides: 6. Germline V gene lookup returns CDR1 KGHSH and CDR2 LQKENI. The CDR3 loop reads CASSPPGTGSNYGYTF. The CDR3 coding sequence is TGTGCCAGCTCACCCCCCGGGACAGGTTCTAACTATGGCTACACCTTC.

The chain is built from TRBV5-4 and TRBJ2-7; 10 nucleotides line up with TRBD1. CDR3 length: 16 amino acids. Trimming cost V 3 bases and J 4 bases; bases outside gene matches: 10. The V gene's germline CDR1 is SGHNT and CDR2 YYREEE (reference sequence). CDR3 loop: CASSSATGTGVYEQYF. CDR3 coding DNA: TGTGCCAGCAGCTCAGCGACCGGGACAGGGGTGTACGAGCAGTACTTC.

The J gene is TRBJ2-1, the V gene TRBV7-3; TRBD2 matches at 8 bases. With 5 bases clipped from V and 5 bases from J, the junction kept 8 bases outside the gene matches. The germline V gene encodes CDR1 SGHTA and CDR2 FQGTGA. The CDR3 is 15 amino acids. The CDR3 sequence: CASSPGLAGNNEQFF. The CDR3 DNA follows: TGTGCCAGCAGCCCCGGTCTAGCGGGTAACAATGAGCAGTTCTTC. The variable domain in full, completed from reference TRBV7-3 and TRBJ2-1, reads GAGVSQTPSNKVTEKGKYVELRCDPISGHTALYWYRQSLGQGPEFLIYFQGTGAADDSGLPNDRFFAVRPEGSVSTLKIQRTERGDSAVYLCASSPGLAGNNEQFFGPGTRLTVL.

This chain connects TRBV15 to TRBJ2-3, with TRBD2 matching 13 bases. Losses at the gene ends were 5 bases for V and 4 bases for J; bases not matched to a gene: 9. This CDR3 contains 17 residues. The germline gives CDR1 LNHNV, CDR2 YYDKDF (reference sequence). The CDR3 DNA sequence: TGTGCCACCAGCCCCTACCGACTAGCGGGGGGTGCAGATACGCAGTATTTT. Residues: CATSPYRLAGGADTQYF.

The rearrangement joins TRBV6-5 to TRBJ1-5; D gene uncertain. The CDR3 length is 15 residues. The V and J ends lost 6 bases and 1 base respectively, with 13 bases between them. Germline lookup yields CDR1 MNHEY and CDR2 SVGAGI. CDR3 sequence reads: CASSQRGSSNQPQHF. CDR3 sequence (DNA): TGTGCCAGCAGCCAACGGGGTAGCAGCAATCAGCCCCAGCATTTT.

The chain combines TRBV4-1 with TRBJ1-5; D is unclear. V lost 0 bases to trimming and J lost 3 bases, with 6 bases between them. CDR1 and CDR2 from the germline V gene are MGHRA and YSYEKL. This CDR3 region has 14 residues. The CDR3 loop is CASSQDTLNQPQHF. The CDR3, as DNA: TGCGCCAGCAGCCAAGACACGCTCAATCAGCCCCAGCATTTT.

This clone came up once. The chain is built from TRBV5-4 and TRBJ2-5; 11 bases fit TRBD1. V lost 4 bases and J lost 4; bases outside the gene matches: 9. Germline CDR1 reads SGHNT; CDR2 reads YYREEE (reference sequence). This CDR3 is 16 amino acids long. CDR3 coding DNA: TGTGCCAGCAGCCGGCCTCCGGGACAGGGGGGAGAGACCCAGTACTTC. It encodes CASSRPPGQGGETQYF. Using reference TRBV5-4 and TRBJ2-5 for the parts outside the CDR3, the full variable domain is ETGVTQSPTHLIKTRGQQVTLRCSSQSGHNTVSWYQQALGQGPQFIFQYYREEENGRGNFPPRFSGLQFPNYSSELNVNALELDDSALYLCASSRPPGQGGETQYFGPGTRLLVL.

The chain employs TRBV7-2 and TRBJ1-5; D not resolved. Germline lookup yields CDR1 SGHTA and CDR2 FQGNSA. This CDR3 comprises 15 residues. The V gene lost 1 base and the J gene lost 0 bases, with 7 bases spanning the gap. The CDR3 protein is CASSLVAYSNQPQHF. CDR3 in DNA: TGTGCCAGCAGCTTAGTGGCCTATAGCAATCAGCCCCAGCATTTT.

The chain carries TRBV18 and TRBJ1-5; 9 nucleotides line up with TRBD1. From germline, CDR1 is KGHSH and CDR2 LQKENI. This CDR3 contains 14 residues. With 4 bases clipped from V and 3 bases from J, the junction kept 1 base outside the gene matches. The CDR3 DNA is TGTGCCAGCTCACGGACAGGGGCCAATCAGCCCCAGCATTTT. Its translation: CASSRTGANQPQHF.

This clone was picked up one time. The gene calls are TRBV3-1 (or the pseudogene TRBV3-2) and TRBJ1-2; D ambiguous. The CDR3 runs to 13 residues. The germline V gene encodes CDR1 LGHDT and CDR2 YNNKEL (reference sequence). Between the trimmed V and J ends, which lost 1 base and 4 bases, there was a span of 7 bases. The CDR3 DNA follows: TGTGCCAGCAGCCAAGGCAGAGCCTATGGCTACACCTTC. Translation gives CASSQGRAYGYTF.

V usage is TRBV27 and J usage is TRBJ2-1; D gene ambiguous. The CDR3 covers 11 residues. The V gene lost 5 bases and the J gene lost 6 bases, with 5 bases spanning the gap. Germline CDR1 is MNHEY and CDR2 is SMNVEV (reference sequence). The CDR3 region is CASSGINEQFF. In nucleotides, the CDR3 is TGTGCCAGCAGTGGCATCAATGAGCAGTTCTTC.

The chain combines TRBV6-4 with TRBJ2-7; D is tentatively TRBD1 or TRBD2 (5 bases each). The CDR3 is 14 amino acids. Germline loops: CDR1 MRHNA, CDR2 SNTAGT. The V end lost 0 bases, the J end lost 6 bases, and 12 bases lay between the germline ends. In DNA form, the CDR3 reads TGTGCCAGCAGTGACTCGGCAGGGAGTTCCGAGCAGTACTTC. The encoded protein is CASSDSAGSSEQYF.

This chain joins TRBV9 and TRBJ2-7; 7 positions match TRBD1. Germline V gene sequence: CDR1 SGDLS, CDR2 YYNGEE. The CDR3 runs 16 residues. The trim removed 0 bases at V and 4 bases at J, leaving 10 bases unmatched. The CDR3 sequence is CASSVGEGANWYEQYF. The CDR3 coding sequence is TGTGCCAGCAGCGTAGGAGAGGGGGCAAATTGGTACGAGCAGTACTTC. The variable domain in full, with the rest retrieved from reference TRBV9 and TRBJ2-7, is DSGVTQTPKHLITATGQRVTLRCSPRSGDLSVYWYQQSLDQGLQFLIQYYNGEERAKGNILERFSAQQFPDLHSELNLSSLELGDSALYFCASSVGEGANWYEQYFGPGTRLTVT.

This sequence joins TRBV12-3 or TRBV12-4 and TRBJ2-5, with unresolved D. Deletions cut 8 bases from V and 2 bases from J, with 9 bases between. The CDR3 loop spans 12 amino acids. CDR3 in DNA: TGTGCCAGCTCCCGGCAGCAAGAGACCCAGTACTTC. This codes for CASSRQQETQYF.

This chain uses TRBV20-1 with TRBJ2-7, with D unclear. The germline gives CDR1 DFQATT, CDR2 SNEGSKA (reference sequence). The V gene lost 3 bases and the J gene lost 2 bases, with 14 bases spanning the gap. This CDR3 has 14 residues. CDR3 DNA: TGCAGTGCTAGTTCCACATTGGGCACCTACGAGCAGTACTTC. As protein: CSASSTLGTYEQYF.

The rearrangement links TRBV11-3 to TRBJ2-5; 11 bases match TRBD2. CDR1 SGHNT and CDR2 YENEEA come from the germline V gene. This CDR3 is built from 14 residues. With 5 bases clipped from V and 4 bases from J, the junction kept 3 bases outside the gene matches. The CDR3 here is CASSRSGRAETQYF. The CDR3 nucleotides are TGTGCCAGCAGCCGTAGCGGGAGGGCAGAGACCCAGTACTTC.

This rearrangement joins TRBV27 to TRBJ1-1; possibly TRBD1 for D (5 bases). Germline CDR1 MNHEY, CDR2 SMNVEV (reference sequence). V shed 6 bases and J shed 3 bases, with 14 bases lying between them. The CDR3 runs to 14 residues. CDR3 coding DNA: TGTGCCAGCAGCCCTGGGACGGCGGACACTGAAGCTTTCTTT. Translated, it gives CASSPGTADTEAFF.

The rearrangement uses TRBV3-1 (or the pseudogene TRBV3-2) and TRBJ2-2; TRBD1 matches 10 bases. Per the germline V gene, CDR1 is LGHDT and CDR2 is YNNKEL (reference sequence). The CDR3 totals 19 residues. V dropped 0 bases and J dropped 2; count of bases not matched to a gene: 9. In nucleotides, the CDR3 is TGTGCCAGCAGCCAAGAGTTTTTCGGGACAGGGGATAACACCGGGGAGCTGTTTTTT. Its protein product is CASSQEFFGTGDNTGELFF.

The rearrangement joins TRBV14 to TRBJ1-6; 7 bases fit TRBD1. This CDR3 spans 14 amino acids. CDR1 is SGHDN, CDR2 FVKESK, per germline. J lost 10 bases, V lost 1 base, and 4 bases had no gene match. The DNA for the CDR3 is TGTGCCAGCAGCCAAGTTACAGGGGTATCACCCCTCCACTTT. Its translation: CASSQVTGVSPLHF.

This clone appeared a single time. This chain connects TRBV3-1 (or the pseudogene TRBV3-2) to TRBJ2-1, with D hard to call. CDR3 size: 15 residues. Trimming took 1 base from V and 6 from J, leaving 13 bases between them. The germline gives CDR1 LGHDT, CDR2 YNNKEL (reference sequence). The CDR3 sequence: CASSQASGPTNEQFF. DNA of the CDR3: TGTGCCAGCAGCCAAGCTTCGGGCCCGACCAATGAGCAGTTCTTC.

V and J are TRBV20-1 and TRBJ2-1, with 11 bases matching TRBD2. The CDR3 is made up of 20 amino acids. V dropped 3 bases and J dropped 0; count of bases not matched to a gene: 16. Germline loops: CDR1 DFQATT, CDR2 SNEGSKA (reference sequence). CDR3 coding DNA: TGCAGTGCTAGTCCTAGGCCCTCTAGCGGGGGGTCCAGCTCCTACAATGAGCAGTTCTTC. It codes for CSASPRPSSGGSSSYNEQFF.

This chain joins TRBV25-1 and TRBJ2-1; D possibly corresponds to TRBD2 (7 bases). Trimming removed 1 base at V and 10 bases at J, with 14 bases between. The CDR3 is 14 amino acids. The germline V gene encodes CDR1 MGHDK and CDR2 SYGVNS. The CDR3 region has the DNA TGTGCCAGCAGTGAATTTCAGGGCGGGGGCGAGCAGTTCTTC. Encoded protein: CASSEFQGGGEQFF.

The chain has TRBV7-9 and TRBJ1-2; D unclear. CDR1 is SEHNR and CDR2 is FQNEAQ in the germline V gene (reference sequence). The CDR3 has 15 amino acids. V dropped 2 bases and J dropped 5 bases, with 15 bases sitting between them. CDR3: CASSLLPNLGYGYTF. DNA of the CDR3: TGTGCCAGCAGCTTACTCCCAAATTTGGGGTATGGCTACACCTTC.

The chain has TRBV2 and TRBJ2-3; 8 positions match TRBD2. V shed 3 bases and J 2 bases; nucleotides not matched to a gene: 4. The CDR3 loop spans 15 amino acids. The germline V gene has CDR1 SNHLY and CDR2 FYNNEI. The CDR3 sequence: CASSDIGGATDTQYF. CDR3 sequence (DNA): TGTGCCAGCAGTGATATCGGGGGGGCCACAGATACGCAGTATTTT.

CDR3 region: CAITAGNSPLHF. The CDR3 DNA sequence: TGTGCCATCACCGCAGGGAATTCACCCCTCCACTTT. The chain links TRBV10-3 to TRBJ1-6; the D gene is possibly TRBD1 (5 bases). Germline CDR1 reads ENHRY; CDR2 reads SYGVKD. There are 12 residues in the CDR3. V lost 7 bases, J lost 7 bases, and 8 bases lay in between.

This clone was seen a single time. This chain uses TRBV5-5 with TRBJ1-2, with 12 bases fitting TRBD1. Germline lookup yields CDR1 SGHKS and CDR2 YYEKEE (reference sequence). V lost 5 bases and J lost 8; bases outside the gene matches: 7. This CDR3 is built from 14 residues. CDR3 in amino acids: CASSRGQGAWGYTF. CDR3 sequence (DNA): TGTGCCAGCAGTCGGGGACAGGGGGCATGGGGCTACACCTTC.